The 5 T cell receptor beta chains below all came from one sample that was sequenced in a study of beta chain features in type 1 diabetes. All of the isolated RNA was reverse transcribed, so expressed TCRB transcripts were sequenced. Repertoires were generated with immunoSEQ multiplex PCR, while TCRdb's copy carries only in-frame clones and drops some. The sample consists of roughly 140,000 clones, 7.5% to 10% of them appearing once. Sequenced: central memory CD4+ T cells from blood. The receptors come from a man between 18 and 35 years old in good health.

This chain uses TRBV20-1 with TRBJ2-7; possibly TRBD2 for D (5 bases). The CDR3 length is 11 residues. From germline, CDR1 is DFQATT and CDR2 SNEGSKA (reference sequence). Trimming removed 3 bases from V and 6 bases from J, with 9 bases in between. The CDR3 protein is CSARVAGEQYF. The CDR3 bases are TGCAGTGCTAGGGTGGCGGGCGAGCAGTACTTC.

There are many counts of this clone. The rearrangement links TRBV18 to TRBJ2-2, with TRBD1 matching 7 bases. Trimming took 2 bases from V and 2 from J; bases not matched to a gene: 2. Germline V gene data show CDR1 as KGHSH and CDR2 as LQKENI. The CDR3 extends over 15 amino acids. The DNA for the CDR3 is TGTGCCAGCTCACCAGGGACAGAAAACACCGGGGAGCTGTTTTTT. Translated, it gives CASSPGTENTGELFF.

V is TRBV20-1 and J is TRBJ2-7; D may be TRBD2 (5 bases). The CDR3 loop spans 11 amino acids. The germline gives CDR1 DFQATT, CDR2 SNEGSKA (reference sequence). V was pared by 6 bases and J by 7 bases, with 13 bases between. This CDR3 reads CSARLAREQYF. The CDR3 coding sequence is TGCAGTGCCCGGCTAGCACGGGAGCAGTACTTC.

This chain links TRBV7-2 with TRBJ2-1; maybe TRBD1 (5 bases). V lost 6 bases and J 7 bases, leaving 13 bases between the germline ends. The CDR3 is 13 residues long. Germline lookup yields CDR1 SGHTA and CDR2 FQGNSA. This chain's CDR3 is CASRQVVVNEQFF. In DNA form, the CDR3 reads TGTGCCAGCAGACAGGTGGTGGTTAATGAGCAGTTCTTC.

In its sample, this clone was seen a few times. CDR3 region: CAISARMRSGELFF. CDR3 bases: TGTGCCATCTCGGCCAGAATGAGGTCCGGGGAGCTGTTTTTT. The chain carries TRBV10-3 and TRBJ2-2; no clear D gene. CDR3 length equals 14 residues. Germline CDR1 and CDR2: ENHRY and SYGVKD. V lost 8 bases and J 6 bases, leaving 16 bases between the germline ends.